This entry features one T cell receptor beta chain sequence. Its antigen is not known. Profiling relied on immunoSEQ multiplex PCR, and the TCRdb table lists in-frame clones only, not all of them. The sample has over 55,000 clones, roughly 88% seen once; the top ten hold under 2%. The entry originates in a study of OX40 agonist ivuxolimab in advanced cancers. Turning to the study itself: At about 82% male, the cohort had a mean age of about 55 years, ranging from about 23 to 79. Roughly two fifths of patients had received prior checkpoint inhibitor therapy. Study results and limitations: The study observed clonal expansion of CD4+ and CD8+ blood T cells by week 6 at 0.1 to 3.0 mg/kg.

Between the trimmed V and J ends, which lost 5 bases and 1 base, there was a span of 12 bases. The germline V gene has CDR1 MNHEY and CDR2 SMNVEV (reference sequence). The CDR3 consists of 14 residues. The V and J genes are TRBV27 and TRBJ2-7; D not resolved. The sample consisted of CD4+ or CD8+ T cells sorted from blood, taken in a trial of the OX40 agonist ivuxolimab. This clonotype originated in an adult with an advanced solid tumor such as melanoma, head and neck, liver or kidney cancer. The CDR3 loop reads CASSLFAESYEQYF. The CDR3 DNA sequence: TGTGCCAGCAGTCTTTTCGCGGAATCCTACGAGCAGTACTTC.